The 32 T cell receptor beta chains below were found in one sample sequenced in a study of T cell changes during pregnancy in multiple sclerosis. Sequencing was performed with immunoSEQ multiplex PCR; in TCRdb, only in-frame clones are kept and a portion is missing. This table has 90,000 to 150,000 clones, 80% to 95% appearing once. Sequenced here: peripheral blood, sampled before pregnancy. The receptors originated from a female donor with multiple sclerosis, enrolled in a pregnancy study.

This sequence joins TRBV5-1 and TRBJ1-4; D perhaps matches TRBD1 (6 bases). Trimming removed 0 bases at V and 7 bases at J, with 13 bases between. This CDR3 region has 15 residues. CDR1 SGHRS and CDR2 YFSETQ come from the germline V gene. The CDR3 loop is CASSLATGTSEKLFF. The CDR3 DNA follows: TGCGCCAGCAGCTTGGCCACAGGGACGAGTGAAAAACTGTTTTTT.

This chain links TRBV9 with TRBJ2-1; maybe TRBD2 (6 bases). Germline CDR1 and CDR2: SGDLS and YYNGEE. The V and J ends lost 4 bases and 7 bases respectively, with 27 bases between them. The CDR3 runs to 18 residues. The CDR3 region has the DNA TGTGCCAGCAGCTCCCCCCCGAAGGGGTCGAGGCGGGATAATGAGCAGTTCTTC. This gives the protein CASSSPPKGSRRDNEQFF.

This clone showed up just once. The chain recombines TRBV10-3 with TRBJ2-2, with a possible D match to TRBD1 (6 bases). The CDR3 consists of 15 residues. Germline assignment: CDR1 ENHRY and CDR2 SYGVKD. Trimming left V 6 bases short and J 1 base short, with 12 bases between. CDR3 in amino acids: CAIRDPGQNTGELFF. The CDR3 DNA reads TGTGCCATCAGGGACCCGGGACAGAACACCGGGGAGCTGTTTTTT.

The chain is built from TRBV6-1 and TRBJ1-6; D might be TRBD1 (6 bases). Trimming took off 5 bases at V and 4 bases at J, with 12 bases between the two ends. CDR1 and CDR2 from the germline V gene are MNHNS and SASEGT. CDR3 length equals 15 residues. As DNA, the CDR3 is TGTGCCAGCAGTCCAGGTGGACAGTATAATTCACCCCTCCACTTT. Its protein is CASSPGGQYNSPLHF.

In this sample, this clone turned up once. CDR3 amino acids: CASRLASGPNTQYF. CDR3 nucleotide sequence: TGTGCCAGCAGGCTTGCTAGCGGGCCCAATACGCAGTATTTT. The chain is built from TRBV14 and TRBJ2-3; 8 bases are shared with TRBD2. CDR1 and CDR2 (germline): SGHDN, FVKESK. The V gene end was trimmed by 6 bases and the J gene end by 7 bases; junction bases not matched to a gene: 9. The CDR3 is 14 amino acids.

The chain employs TRBV9 and TRBJ2-6; weak D call: TRBD1 (6 bases). CDR3 length: 17 amino acids. Per the germline V gene, CDR1 is SGDLS and CDR2 is YYNGEE. The V and J ends lost 4 bases and 10 bases respectively, with 24 bases between them. This CDR3 reads CASSSSTRQVLGNVLTF. The CDR3 DNA sequence: TGTGCCAGCAGCTCCAGTACTCGACAGGTCCTAGGTAACGTCCTGACTTTC.

CDR3 nucleotides: TGTGCCAGCAGTCGGGGGAACGGTGGGTTCACCGGGGAGCTGTTTTTT. Protein: CASSRGNGGFTGELFF. V gene TRBV28 combines with J gene TRBJ2-2; tentative D call: TRBD2 (6 bases). Germline CDR1 reads MDHEN; CDR2 reads SYDVKM. This CDR3 has 16 residues. Trimming stripped 5 bases from V and 4 bases from J, with 17 bases between.

This clone occurred a few times. This rearrangement joins TRBV19 to TRBJ1-2; D remains unclear. This CDR3 comprises 13 residues. The V and J ends lost 4 bases and 1 base respectively, with 7 bases between them. Germline CDR1 reads LNHDA; CDR2 reads SQIVND (reference sequence). Here the CDR3 reads CASSTGNNYGYTF. For the CDR3, the DNA is TGTGCCAGTAGTACCGGTAATAACTATGGCTACACCTTC.

This clone was detected a few times. In the same sample, other DNA sequences code for this CDR3. The genes are TRBV5-1 and TRBJ1-1, with 9 bases identical to TRBD1. V trimming: 3 bases; J trimming: 1 base; junction bases outside the gene matches: 1. Germline V gives CDR1 SGHRS, CDR2 YFSETQ. The CDR3 sequence is 14 residues long. This CDR3 reads CASSSTGGNTEAFF. CDR3 nucleotides: TGCGCCAGCAGCTCGACAGGGGGGAACACTGAAGCTTTCTTT.

This clone was counted a single time. V and J are TRBV19 and TRBJ2-4; 9 bases align to TRBD1. Germline CDR1 LNHDA, CDR2 SQIVND (reference sequence). This CDR3 has 14 residues. After removal of 5 bases from V and 8 bases from J, the junction contained 7 bases not matched to a gene. CDR3 sequence: CASSVTGGADIQYF. The CDR3 DNA reads TGTGCCAGTAGTGTCACAGGGGGCGCTGACATTCAGTACTTC.

The chain is built from TRBV15 and TRBJ1-5; 9 bases are a match to TRBD1. V was pared by 1 base and J by 6 bases, with 1 base of the junction left unmatched. The germline V gene has CDR1 LNHNV and CDR2 YYDKDF (reference sequence). The CDR3 is made up of 14 amino acids. The CDR3 spells CATSRGDRAQPQHF. The CDR3 DNA reads TGTGCCACCAGCAGAGGGGACAGGGCTCAGCCCCAGCATTTT.

The V call is TRBV19, the J call TRBJ2-2; TRBD2 matches 14 bases. Trimming at V came to 3 bases and at J to 2 bases, leaving 23 bases not matched to a gene. Germline CDR1 is LNHDA and CDR2 is SQIVND (reference sequence). The CDR3 is 24 amino acids. This chain's CDR3 is CASSISAAPPGLAGVGINTGELFF. CDR3 sequence (DNA): TGTGCCAGTAGTATTAGTGCCGCTCCCCCGGGACTAGCGGGAGTGGGGATCAACACCGGGGAGCTGTTTTTT.

The rearrangement uses TRBV10-3 and TRBJ2-7; 10 bases align to TRBD2. V lost 8 bases, J lost 5 bases, and 3 bases stayed unmatched. Germline CDR1 and CDR2: ENHRY and SYGVKD. The CDR3 totals 12 residues. DNA of the CDR3: TGTGCCATCTCTAGCGGGAGTAACGAGCAGTACTTC. Its protein product is CAISSGSNEQYF.

V and J are TRBV30 and TRBJ1-5; D is ambiguous. There are 13 residues in the CDR3. Germline CDR1 and CDR2: GTSNPN and SVGIG (reference sequence). V lost 1 base, J lost 6 bases, and 10 bases lay in between. The CDR3 coding sequence is TGTGCCTGGAGTGAGGGAGGGCTTCAGCCCCAGCATTTT. As protein: CAWSEGGLQPQHF.

The V and J genes are TRBV14 and TRBJ1-2; D not certain. V was cut by 4 bases and J by 4 bases, with 7 bases left in between. From germline, CDR1 is SGHDN and CDR2 FVKESK. The CDR3 runs 12 residues. This CDR3 reads CASSRGGYGYTF. CDR3 nucleotide sequence: TGTGCCAGCAGCCGCGGCGGCTATGGCTACACCTTC.

V gene TRBV4-2 combines with J gene TRBJ2-5; 9 nucleotides line up with TRBD1. The germline gives CDR1 LGHNA, CDR2 YNFKEQ. Trimming at V came to 1 base and at J to 5 bases, leaving 2 bases not matched to a gene. The CDR3 has 14 residues. The CDR3 DNA reads TGTGCCAGCAGCCAAGGAGGACAGGGGGAGACCCAGTACTTC. This gives the protein CASSQGGQGETQYF.

The chain employs TRBV6-1 and TRBJ1-1, with D possibly TRBD1 on 5 matching bases. This CDR3 contains 15 residues. The germline V gene encodes CDR1 MNHNS and CDR2 SASEGT. Between the trimmed V and J ends, which lost 7 bases and 1 base, there was a span of 16 bases. CDR3 coding DNA: TGTGCCAGCACCCTGTTGGGTGGGGCGAACACTGAAGCTTTCTTT. Its translation: CASTLLGGANTEAFF.

The chain joins TRBV27 to TRBJ2-7; possibly TRBD2 for D (6 bases). This CDR3 has 15 residues. From germline, CDR1 is MNHEY and CDR2 SMNVEV (reference sequence). With 6 bases removed from V and 2 bases from J, the gap between germline ends came to 17 bases. DNA of the CDR3: TGTGCCAGCAGCCTCATCGGGACTCAACCCTACGAGCAGTACTTC. Protein sequence: CASSLIGTQPYEQYF.

This clone was detected only once. This chain uses TRBV18 with TRBJ1-1; D is unresolved. CDR3 length equals 14 residues. From germline, CDR1 is KGHSH and CDR2 LQKENI. V shed 3 bases and J shed 4 bases, with 12 bases lying between them. Written as DNA, the CDR3 is TGTGCCAGCTCACCCCCGGGAGGGAGCACTGAAGCTTTCTTT. This codes for CASSPPGGSTEAFF.

V usage is TRBV5-1 and J usage is TRBJ2-1; 7 positions agree with TRBD1. The germline gives CDR1 SGHRS, CDR2 YFSETQ. The V segment lost 4 bases and the J segment 1 base; nucleotides outside the gene matches: 5. This CDR3 has 15 residues. CDR3 bases: TGCGCCAGCAGCATCGGGACAGTATCCTACAATGAGCAGTTCTTC. It yields the protein CASSIGTVSYNEQFF.

The V gene is TRBV5-1, the J gene TRBJ2-1, with TRBD2 identical over 12 bases. The CDR3 contains 15 residues. With 8 bases clipped from V and 7 bases from J, the junction kept 10 bases outside the gene matches. CDR1 and CDR2 (germline): SGHRS, YFSETQ. CDR3 in amino acids: CARTPVGLAGNEQFF. The CDR3, as DNA: TGCGCCAGGACTCCGGTAGGACTAGCGGGGAATGAGCAGTTCTTC.

J is TRBJ2-3 and V is TRBV18, with D possibly matching TRBD1 (6 bases). V was trimmed by 3 bases and J by 6 bases, leaving 16 bases between them. The germline V gene has CDR1 KGHSH and CDR2 LQKENI. CDR3 length equals 15 residues. The CDR3 DNA is TGTGCCAGCTCACCGATCGGACAGAAAGAGGATACGCAGTATTTT. Amino acid sequence: CASSPIGQKEDTQYF. The variable domain in full, with the rest retrieved from reference TRBV18 and TRBJ2-3, is NAGVMQNPRHLVRRRGQEARLRCSPMKGHSHVYWYRQLPEEGLKFMVYLQKENIIDESGMPKERFSAEFPKEGPSILRIQQVVRGDSAAYFCASSPIGQKEDTQYFGPGTRLTVL.

The rearrangement links TRBV5-1 to TRBJ2-5; D perhaps matches TRBD2 (5 bases). This CDR3 region has 13 residues. Trimming stripped 4 bases from V and 5 bases from J, with 12 bases between. Germline V lookup: CDR1 SGHRS, CDR2 YFSETQ. CDR3 loop: CASSAGPGETQYF. The DNA for the CDR3 is TGCGCCAGCAGCGCGGGCCCCGGGGAGACCCAGTACTTC.

The chain recombines TRBV9 with TRBJ1-4; 9 nucleotides align to TRBD1. Per the germline V gene, CDR1 is SGDLS and CDR2 is YYNGEE. Losses at the gene ends were 3 bases for V and 7 bases for J; bases not matched to a gene: 19. The CDR3 has 19 residues. CDR3 sequence (DNA): TGTGCCAGCAGCGCAAGCCCCGGGACAGGGTCGGTCGGGGGTGAAAAACTGTTTTTT. Translated: CASSASPGTGSVGGEKLFF.

The J gene is TRBJ2-7, the V gene TRBV5-5, with D unresolved. This CDR3 has 13 amino acids. Germline CDR1 and CDR2: SGHKS and YYEKEE (reference sequence). V lost 0 bases and J 2 bases, leaving 6 bases between the germline ends. The CDR3 DNA sequence: TGTGCCAGCAGCTTGGGGAGAACCTACGAGCAGTACTTC. Its translation is CASSLGRTYEQYF.

The chain recombines TRBV11-2 with TRBJ1-1; 7 bases match TRBD1. Trimming cost V 7 bases and J 6 bases; bases outside gene matches: 14. CDR3 length: 15 amino acids. CDR1 is SGHAT and CDR2 is FQNNGV in the germline V gene. The CDR3 region is CASISGQFKKSEAFF. The CDR3, as DNA: TGTGCCAGCATCTCGGGACAGTTTAAAAAATCTGAAGCTTTCTTT.

A note on this clone: A read error may produce the germline difference seen at one junction end. The chain has TRBV19 and TRBJ2-7; TRBD2 aligns across 11 bases. The CDR3 has 15 residues. The germline gives CDR1 LNHDA, CDR2 SQIVND (reference sequence). CDR3 in amino acids: CASSPSGRYSYGQYF. The CDR3 nucleotides read TGTGCCAGTAGCCCTAGCGGGAGGTACTCCTACGGGCAGTACTTC.

V and J are TRBV9 and TRBJ2-1, with D perhaps matching TRBD2 (6 bases). Germline CDR1 and CDR2: SGDLS and YYNGEE. CDR3 size: 17 residues. Trimming pared 4 bases from V and 0 bases from J, leaving 17 bases between. CDR3 region: CASSNFGGRSSYNEQFF. The DNA of the CDR3 is TGTGCCAGCAGCAACTTCGGGGGACGGAGCTCCTACAATGAGCAGTTCTTC.

The rearrangement joins TRBV5-1 to TRBJ2-1, with 10 bases that match TRBD2. Trimming cost V 4 bases and J 8 bases; bases outside gene matches: 9. The CDR3 contains 15 residues. In germline, CDR1 is SGHRS, CDR2 YFSETQ. CDR3 DNA sequence: TGCGCCAGCAGCCCGGGACTAGCGAAGATGGATGAGCAGTTCTTC. Its protein product is CASSPGLAKMDEQFF.

This rearrangement joins TRBV7-8 to TRBJ2-7, with D possibly matching TRBD1 (6 bases). This CDR3 has 16 residues. Germline lookup yields CDR1 SGHVS and CDR2 FQNEAQ. Trimming stripped 4 bases from V and 3 bases from J, with 19 bases between. CDR3 sequence: CASSSSGAAPNYEQYF. The CDR3 nucleotides read TGTGCCAGCAGCTCCTCAGGGGCCGCCCCAAACTACGAGCAGTACTTC.

The chain links TRBV5-1 to TRBJ2-7; 9 bases map to TRBD1. Trimming removed 0 bases from V and 2 bases from J; junction bases left unmatched: 0. Germline values: CDR1 SGHRS, CDR2 YFSETQ. The CDR3 is made up of 14 amino acids. In DNA form, the CDR3 reads TGCGCCAGCAGCTTGGGGACAGGGGCCTACGAGCAGTACTTC. Its protein is CASSLGTGAYEQYF.

The gene calls are TRBV7-2 and TRBJ2-2; no reliable D call. Germline values: CDR1 SGHTA, CDR2 FQGNSA. V shed 2 bases and J shed 2 bases, with 9 bases lying between them. The CDR3 spans 15 residues. CDR3 loop: CASSLRLGNTGELFF. Here the CDR3 DNA reads TGTGCCAGCAGCTTACGGCTAGGAAACACCGGGGAGCTGTTTTTT.